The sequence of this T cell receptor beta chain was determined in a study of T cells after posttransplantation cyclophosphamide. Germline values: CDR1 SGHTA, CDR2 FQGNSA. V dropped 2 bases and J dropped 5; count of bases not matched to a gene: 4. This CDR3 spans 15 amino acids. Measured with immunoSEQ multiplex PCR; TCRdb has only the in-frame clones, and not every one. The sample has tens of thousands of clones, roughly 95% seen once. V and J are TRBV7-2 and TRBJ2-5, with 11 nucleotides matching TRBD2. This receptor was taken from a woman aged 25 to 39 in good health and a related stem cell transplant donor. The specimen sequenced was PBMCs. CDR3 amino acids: CASSLLAGGRETQYF. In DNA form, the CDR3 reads TGTGCCAGCAGCTTACTAGCGGGGGGAAGGGAGACCCAGTACTTC.